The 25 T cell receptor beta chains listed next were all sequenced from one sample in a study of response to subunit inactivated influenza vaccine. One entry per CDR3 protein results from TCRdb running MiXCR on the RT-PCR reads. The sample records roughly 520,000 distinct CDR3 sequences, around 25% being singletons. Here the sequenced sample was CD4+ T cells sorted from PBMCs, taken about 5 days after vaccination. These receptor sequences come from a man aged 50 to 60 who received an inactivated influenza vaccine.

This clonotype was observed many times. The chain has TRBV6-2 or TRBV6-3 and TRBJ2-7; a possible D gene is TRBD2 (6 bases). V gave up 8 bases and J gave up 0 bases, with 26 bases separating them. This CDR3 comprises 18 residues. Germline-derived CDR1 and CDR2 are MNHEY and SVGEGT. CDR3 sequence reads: CASGSWGAYSGTSYEQYF. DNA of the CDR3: TGTGCCAGCGGATCGTGGGGCGCTTATAGCGGAACCTCCTACGAGCAGTACTTC.

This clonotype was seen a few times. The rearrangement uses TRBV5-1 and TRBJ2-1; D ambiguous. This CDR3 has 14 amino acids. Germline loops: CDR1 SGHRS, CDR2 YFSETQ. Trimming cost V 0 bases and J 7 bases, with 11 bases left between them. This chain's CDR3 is CASSLGHNRNEQFF. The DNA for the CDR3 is TGCGCCAGCAGCTTGGGACACAATCGGAATGAGCAGTTCTTC.

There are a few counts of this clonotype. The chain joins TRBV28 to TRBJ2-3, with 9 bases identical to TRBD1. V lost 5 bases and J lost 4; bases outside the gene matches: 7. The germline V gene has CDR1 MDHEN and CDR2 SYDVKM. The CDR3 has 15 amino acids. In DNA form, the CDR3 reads TGTGCCAGCAGTCAACAGGGGGCGTTTCCAGATACGCAGTATTTT. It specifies CASSQQGAFPDTQYF.

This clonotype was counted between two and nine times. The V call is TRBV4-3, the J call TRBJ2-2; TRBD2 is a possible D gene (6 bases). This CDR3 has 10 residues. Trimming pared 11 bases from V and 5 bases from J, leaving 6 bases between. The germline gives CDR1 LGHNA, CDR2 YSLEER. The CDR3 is CAAGTGELFF. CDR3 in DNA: TGCGCCGCGGGGACCGGGGAGCTGTTTTTT.

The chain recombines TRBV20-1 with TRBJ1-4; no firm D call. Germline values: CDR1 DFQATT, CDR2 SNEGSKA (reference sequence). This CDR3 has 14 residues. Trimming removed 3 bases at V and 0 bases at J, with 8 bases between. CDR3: CSAREGSTNEKLFF. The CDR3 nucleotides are TGCAGTGCTAGGGAGGGTTCAACTAATGAAAAACTGTTTTTT.

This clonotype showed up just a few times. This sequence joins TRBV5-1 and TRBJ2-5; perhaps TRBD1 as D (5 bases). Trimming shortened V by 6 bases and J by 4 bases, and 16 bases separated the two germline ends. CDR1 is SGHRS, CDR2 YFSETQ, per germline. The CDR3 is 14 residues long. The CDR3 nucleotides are TGCGCCAGCACCGAGCAGGGAAGGAGAGAGACCCAGTACTTC. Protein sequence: CASTEQGRRETQYF.

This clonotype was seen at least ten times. The CDR3 sequence is CASRPGRGGNEQFF. The CDR3 region has the DNA TGTGCCAGCAGGCCGGGGCGGGGTGGGAATGAGCAGTTCTTC. The chain joins TRBV6-6 to TRBJ2-1, with D possibly matching TRBD2 (6 bases). Germline-derived CDR1 and CDR2 are MNHNY and SVGAGI (reference sequence). V lost 6 bases, J lost 7 bases, and 16 bases lay in between. CDR3 length equals 14 residues.

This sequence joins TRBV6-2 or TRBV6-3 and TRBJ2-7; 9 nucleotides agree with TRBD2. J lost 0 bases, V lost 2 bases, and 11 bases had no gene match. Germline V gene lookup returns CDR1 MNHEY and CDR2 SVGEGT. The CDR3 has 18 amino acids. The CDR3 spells CASSYRASGTFSSYEQYF. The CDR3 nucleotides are TGTGCCAGCAGTTACCGGGCTAGCGGGACCTTCAGCTCCTACGAGCAGTACTTC.

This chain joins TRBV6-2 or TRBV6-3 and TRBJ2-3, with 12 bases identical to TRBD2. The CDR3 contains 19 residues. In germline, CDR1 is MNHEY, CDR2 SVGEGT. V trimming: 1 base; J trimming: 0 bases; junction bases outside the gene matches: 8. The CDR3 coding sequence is TGTGCCAGCAGTTACTTTCTAGGACTAGCGGGACCTAGCACAGATACGCAGTATTTT. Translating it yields CASSYFLGLAGPSTDTQYF.

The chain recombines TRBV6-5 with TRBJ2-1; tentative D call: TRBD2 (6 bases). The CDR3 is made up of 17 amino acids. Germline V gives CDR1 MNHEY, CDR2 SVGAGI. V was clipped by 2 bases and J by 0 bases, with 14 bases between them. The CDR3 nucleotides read TGTGCCAGCAGTTACATTCCCATCGGGAGCTCCTACAATGAGCAGTTCTTC. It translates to CASSYIPIGSSYNEQFF.

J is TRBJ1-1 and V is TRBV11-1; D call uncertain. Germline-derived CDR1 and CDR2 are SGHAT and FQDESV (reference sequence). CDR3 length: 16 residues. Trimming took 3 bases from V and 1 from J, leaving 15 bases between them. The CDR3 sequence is CASSFAVAYSNTEAFF. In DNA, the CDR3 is TGTGCCAGCAGCTTCGCAGTCGCCTATTCGAACACTGAAGCTTTCTTT.

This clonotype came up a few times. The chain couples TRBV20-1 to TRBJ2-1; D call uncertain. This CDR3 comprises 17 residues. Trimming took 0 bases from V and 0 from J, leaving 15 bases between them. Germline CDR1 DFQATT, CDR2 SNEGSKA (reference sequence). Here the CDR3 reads CSARDTMKSGSYNEQFF. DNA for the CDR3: TGCAGTGCTAGAGATACCATGAAGAGTGGCTCCTACAATGAGCAGTTCTTC.

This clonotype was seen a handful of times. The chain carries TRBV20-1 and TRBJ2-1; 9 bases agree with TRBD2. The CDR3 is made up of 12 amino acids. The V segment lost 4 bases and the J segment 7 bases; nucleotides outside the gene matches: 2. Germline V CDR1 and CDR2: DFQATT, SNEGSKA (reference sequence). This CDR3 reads CSATLAGNEQFF. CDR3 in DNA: TGCAGTGCTACCCTAGCGGGGAATGAGCAGTTCTTC.

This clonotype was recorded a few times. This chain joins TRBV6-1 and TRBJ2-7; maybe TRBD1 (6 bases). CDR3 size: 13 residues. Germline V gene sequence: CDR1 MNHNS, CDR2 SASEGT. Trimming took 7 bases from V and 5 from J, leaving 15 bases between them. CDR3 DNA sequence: TGTGCCAGCATGCGACAGGTGGCCCACGAGCAGTACTTC. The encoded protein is CASMRQVAHEQYF.

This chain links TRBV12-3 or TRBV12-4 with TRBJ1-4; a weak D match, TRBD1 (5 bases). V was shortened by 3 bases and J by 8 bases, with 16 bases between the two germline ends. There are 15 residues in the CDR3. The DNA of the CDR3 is TGTGCCAGCAGTTTGCCCTCAGGGTCAAGGGAAAAACTGTTTTTT. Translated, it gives CASSLPSGSREKLFF.

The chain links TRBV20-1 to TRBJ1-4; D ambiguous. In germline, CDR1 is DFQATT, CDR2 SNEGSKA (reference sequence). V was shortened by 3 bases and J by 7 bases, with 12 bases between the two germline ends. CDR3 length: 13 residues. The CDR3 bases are TGCAGTGCTAGTTCAGGAACTCCTGAAAAACTGTTTTTT. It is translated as CSASSGTPEKLFF.

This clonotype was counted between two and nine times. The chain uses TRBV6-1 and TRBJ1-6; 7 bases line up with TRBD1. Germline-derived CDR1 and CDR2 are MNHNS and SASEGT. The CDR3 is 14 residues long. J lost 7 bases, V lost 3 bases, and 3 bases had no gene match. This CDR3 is CASSEQGGNSPLHF. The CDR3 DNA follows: TGTGCCAGCAGTGAGCAGGGGGGCAATTCACCCCTCCACTTT.

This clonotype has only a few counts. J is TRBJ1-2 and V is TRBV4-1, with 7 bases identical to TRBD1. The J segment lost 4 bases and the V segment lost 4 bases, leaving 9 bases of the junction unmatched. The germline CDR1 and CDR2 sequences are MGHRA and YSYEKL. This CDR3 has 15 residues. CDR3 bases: TGCGCCAGCAGCCCTGTTCCGGGACAGCTCTATGGCTACACCTTC. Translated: CASSPVPGQLYGYTF.

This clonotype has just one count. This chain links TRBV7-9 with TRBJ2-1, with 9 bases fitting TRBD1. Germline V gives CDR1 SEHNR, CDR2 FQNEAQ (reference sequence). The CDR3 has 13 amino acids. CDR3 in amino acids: CAYTGGLYNEQFF. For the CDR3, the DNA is TGTGCTTATACAGGGGGCCTCTACAATGAGCAGTTCTTC.

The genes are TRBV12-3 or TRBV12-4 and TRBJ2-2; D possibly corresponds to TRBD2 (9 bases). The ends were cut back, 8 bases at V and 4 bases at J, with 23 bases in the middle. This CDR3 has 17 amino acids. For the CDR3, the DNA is TGTGCCAGCCACAGGGGGGCGGGAGGGAGCGGCACCGGGGAGCTGTTTTTT. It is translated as CASHRGAGGSGTGELFF.

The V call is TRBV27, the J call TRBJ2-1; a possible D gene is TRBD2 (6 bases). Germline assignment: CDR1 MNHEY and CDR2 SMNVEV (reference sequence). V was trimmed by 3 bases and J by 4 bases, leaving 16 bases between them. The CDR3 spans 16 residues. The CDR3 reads CASSFIKIAEYNEQFF. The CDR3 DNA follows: TGTGCCAGCAGTTTTATAAAGATAGCGGAATACAATGAGCAGTTCTTC.

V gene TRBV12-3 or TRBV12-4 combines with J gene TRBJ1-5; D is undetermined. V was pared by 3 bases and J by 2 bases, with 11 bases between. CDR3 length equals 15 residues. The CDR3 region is CASSFLRGGNQPQHF. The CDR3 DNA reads TGTGCCAGCAGTTTCCTACGGGGTGGCAATCAGCCCCAGCATTTT.

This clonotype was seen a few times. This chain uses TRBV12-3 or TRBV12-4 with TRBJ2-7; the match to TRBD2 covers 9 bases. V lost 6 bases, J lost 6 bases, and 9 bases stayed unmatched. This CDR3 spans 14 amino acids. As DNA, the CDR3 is TGTGCCAGCAGATCCGGGACTAGCAGGCTCGAGCAGTACTTC. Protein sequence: CASRSGTSRLEQYF.

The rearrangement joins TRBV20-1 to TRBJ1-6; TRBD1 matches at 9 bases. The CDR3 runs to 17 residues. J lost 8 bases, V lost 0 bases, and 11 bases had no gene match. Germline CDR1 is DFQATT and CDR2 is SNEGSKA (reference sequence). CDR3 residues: CSARDPGQGLGYSPLHF. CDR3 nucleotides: TGCAGTGCTAGAGATCCGGGACAGGGCCTTGGTTATTCACCCCTCCACTTT.

The CDR3 DNA follows: TGTGCCACCAGCAGAGCCCCTCCCAATGAGCAGTTCTTC. Protein sequence: CATSRAPPNEQFF. The chain carries TRBV15 and TRBJ2-1; D gene unclear. V was clipped by 1 base and J by 6 bases, with 7 bases between them. The germline CDR1 and CDR2 sequences are LNHNV and YYDKDF (reference sequence). The CDR3 is 13 amino acids.